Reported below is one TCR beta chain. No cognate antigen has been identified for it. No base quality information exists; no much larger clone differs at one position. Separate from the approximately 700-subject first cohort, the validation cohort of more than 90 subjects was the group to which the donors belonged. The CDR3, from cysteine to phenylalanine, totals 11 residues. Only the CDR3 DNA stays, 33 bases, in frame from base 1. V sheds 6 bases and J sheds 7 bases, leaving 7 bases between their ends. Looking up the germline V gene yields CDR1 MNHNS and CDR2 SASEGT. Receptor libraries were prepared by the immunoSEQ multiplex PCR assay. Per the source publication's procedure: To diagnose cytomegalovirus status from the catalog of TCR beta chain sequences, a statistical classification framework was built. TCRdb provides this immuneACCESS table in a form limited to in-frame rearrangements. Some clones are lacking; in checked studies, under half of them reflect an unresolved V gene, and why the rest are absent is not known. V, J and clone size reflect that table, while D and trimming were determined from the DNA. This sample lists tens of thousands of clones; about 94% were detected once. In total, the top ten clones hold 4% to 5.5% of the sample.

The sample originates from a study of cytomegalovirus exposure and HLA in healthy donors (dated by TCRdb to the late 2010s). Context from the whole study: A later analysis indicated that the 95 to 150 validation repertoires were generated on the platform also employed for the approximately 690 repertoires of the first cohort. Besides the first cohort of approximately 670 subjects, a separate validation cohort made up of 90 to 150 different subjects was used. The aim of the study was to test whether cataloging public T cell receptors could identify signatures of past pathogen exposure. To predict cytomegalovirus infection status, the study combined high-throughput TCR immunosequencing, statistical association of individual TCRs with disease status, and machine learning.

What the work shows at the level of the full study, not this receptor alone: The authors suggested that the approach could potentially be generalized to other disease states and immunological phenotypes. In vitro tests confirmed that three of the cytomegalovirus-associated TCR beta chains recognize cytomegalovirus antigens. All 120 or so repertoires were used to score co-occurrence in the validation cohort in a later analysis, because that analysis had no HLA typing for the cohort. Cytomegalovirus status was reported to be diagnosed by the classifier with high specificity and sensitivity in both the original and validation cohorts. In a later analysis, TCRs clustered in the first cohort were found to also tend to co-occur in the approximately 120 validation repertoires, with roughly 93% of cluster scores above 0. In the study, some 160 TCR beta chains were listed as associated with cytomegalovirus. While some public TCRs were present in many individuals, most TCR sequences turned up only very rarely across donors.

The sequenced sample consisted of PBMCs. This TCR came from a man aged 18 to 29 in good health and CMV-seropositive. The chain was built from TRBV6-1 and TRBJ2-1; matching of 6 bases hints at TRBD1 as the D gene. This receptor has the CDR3 CASRQGNEQFF. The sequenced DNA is TGTGCCAGCAGACAGGGTAATGAGCAGTTCTTC.